These 16 T cell receptor beta chains share one sample of origin, sequenced in a study of Ad26.COV2.S vaccination and SARS-CoV-2 variants. The method was immunoSEQ multiplex PCR; TCRdb's version includes in-frame clones alone and lacks a portion of them. The sample holds approximately 400,000 clones, 80% to 90% seen once. The treatment: around 19 received Ad26.COV2.S at low or high dose, single or two shots; about 5 received placebo; per-sample allocation not given. Each sample was drawn 63 days after the first injection (of vaccine or placebo). The sequences come from peripheral blood, collected in a trial of Ad26.COV2.S vaccine versus placebo. Source of these receptors: a person between 18 and 65 years old who received the Ad26.COV2.S COVID-19 vaccine or a placebo.

The rearrangement joins TRBV7-2 to TRBJ2-7; D is possibly TRBD2 (5 bases). The CDR3 sequence is 17 residues long. Germline loops: CDR1 SGHTA, CDR2 FQGNSA. With 4 bases removed from V and 3 bases from J, the gap between germline ends came to 22 bases. CDR3 bases: TGTGCCAGCAGCTCCCGGACGACTGCTTCGGGAAGCTACGAGCAGTACTTC. Translated, it gives CASSSRTTASGSYEQYF.

V usage is TRBV5-5 and J usage is TRBJ2-7, with 8 nucleotides matching TRBD2. There are 15 residues in the CDR3. The germline V gene encodes CDR1 SGHKS and CDR2 YYEKEE (reference sequence). Unmatched junction bases numbered 8, after V lost 4 bases and J lost 2 bases. The CDR3 protein is CASSKAPGLAYEQYF. The CDR3 region has the DNA TGTGCCAGCAGCAAGGCACCGGGACTAGCCTACGAGCAGTACTTC.

This chain joins TRBV3-1 (or the pseudogene TRBV3-2) and TRBJ1-2; D is undetermined. V was shortened by 0 bases and J by 7 bases, with 9 bases between the two germline ends. The CDR3 is 13 amino acids. Germline-derived CDR1 and CDR2 are LGHDT and YNNKEL (reference sequence). This CDR3 is CASSQDAAFGYTF. The CDR3 coding sequence is TGTGCCAGCAGCCAAGATGCAGCATTTGGCTACACCTTC.

Regarding this clone: One end of the junction does not line up with germline, which may come from a read error. V usage is TRBV6-5 and J usage is TRBJ2-3, with 10 bases that match TRBD1. There are 16 residues in the CDR3. Germline values: CDR1 MNHEY, CDR2 SVGAGI. The CDR3 DNA reads TGTGCCAGCAGGTACTCCGGGACAGGGGTCACAGATACGCAGTATTTT. It yields the protein CASRYSGTGVTDTQYF.

The chain employs TRBV27 and TRBJ2-5; no clear D gene. This CDR3 comprises 17 residues. Trimming took off 7 bases at V and 0 bases at J, with 21 bases between the two ends. In germline, CDR1 is MNHEY, CDR2 SMNVEV (reference sequence). The CDR3: CASTPLSTLGNQETQYF. The CDR3 DNA is TGTGCCAGCACCCCCCTTTCCACCTTAGGCAACCAAGAGACCCAGTACTTC.

The chain has TRBV2 and TRBJ1-1; D ambiguous. V gave up 5 bases and J gave up 6 bases, with 16 bases separating them. The germline V gene encodes CDR1 SNHLY and CDR2 FYNNEI. The CDR3 length is 14 residues. Here the CDR3 reads CASSNTFLASEAFF. The CDR3 DNA reads as TGTGCCAGCAGTAACACCTTCCTAGCTTCTGAAGCTTTCTTT.

This clone has a handful of counts. The rearrangement uses TRBV10-1 and TRBJ2-7; 11 bases are a match to TRBD1. The CDR3 consists of 16 residues. CDR1 is WNHNN and CDR2 is SYGVQD in the germline V gene (reference sequence). The V and J ends lost 4 bases and 4 bases, in that order; junction bases with no gene match: 9. For the CDR3, the DNA is TGCGCCAGCAGTGGGGCTCCGGGACAGGGGGTATACGAGCAGTACTTC. It specifies CASSGAPGQGVYEQYF.

The chain employs TRBV5-8 and TRBJ2-2, with D perhaps being TRBD1 or TRBD2 (5 bases each). V lost 1 base and J 5 bases, leaving 12 bases between the germline ends. Germline lookup yields CDR1 SGHTS and CDR2 YDEGEE. CDR3 length: 15 residues. CDR3 loop: CASSLRFWGTGELFF. CDR3 in DNA: TGTGCCAGCAGCTTGAGATTTTGGGGGACCGGGGAGCTGTTTTTT.

In its sample, this clone was seen once. The rearrangement links TRBV7-8 to TRBJ1-5; D is perhaps TRBD1 (6 bases). Germline V gene data show CDR1 as SGHVS and CDR2 as FQNEAQ. The CDR3 sequence is 18 residues long. The V end was cut by 0 bases, the J end by 3 bases, with 18 bases between. Here the CDR3 DNA reads TGTGCCAGCAGCTTAGCGGGTCTGAGTCAGGGGCTCAATCAGCCCCAGCATTTT. Protein: CASSLAGLSQGLNQPQHF.

This clone was seen repeatedly, ten times or more. V gene TRBV7-9 combines with J gene TRBJ2-3; D not resolved. This CDR3 region has 14 residues. V was shortened by 5 bases and J by 4 bases, with 13 bases between the two germline ends. The germline V gene encodes CDR1 SEHNR and CDR2 FQNEAQ (reference sequence). CDR3 DNA sequence: TGTGCCAGCAGCCGCGATGGGTCCCCAGATACGCAGTATTTT. This encodes CASSRDGSPDTQYF.

This chain joins TRBV28 and TRBJ2-7; the D is unclear. CDR3 size: 14 residues. Trimming shortened V by 8 bases and J by 0 bases, and 14 bases separated the two germline ends. The V gene's germline CDR1 is MDHEN and CDR2 SYDVKM. CDR3 nucleotide sequence: TGTGCCAGCGGGTTCTCCCCAAGCTCCTACGAGCAGTACTTC. Protein: CASGFSPSSYEQYF.

The count of this clone is one. This sequence joins TRBV27 and TRBJ2-7; D is unclear. Looked up from germline, CDR1 is MNHEY and CDR2 is SMNVEV (reference sequence). The length of the CDR3 is 14 residues. Deletions cut 0 bases from V and 2 bases from J, with 8 bases between. The CDR3 sequence: CASSLSVGTYEQYF. The CDR3 nucleotides read TGTGCCAGCAGTTTATCGGTCGGCACCTACGAGCAGTACTTC.

J is TRBJ2-7 and V is TRBV15; 7 nucleotides align to TRBD1. This CDR3 has 15 amino acids. The V segment lost 3 bases and the J segment 3 bases; nucleotides outside the gene matches: 8. Germline V gives CDR1 LNHNV, CDR2 YYDKDF (reference sequence). This chain's CDR3 is CATSRTGTALYEQYF. Here the CDR3 DNA reads TGTGCCACCAGCAGGACCGGGACAGCCCTCTACGAGCAGTACTTC.

In its sample, this clone was seen a few times. The chain combines TRBV28 with TRBJ2-4, with 7 bases identical to TRBD2. Germline CDR1 MDHEN, CDR2 SYDVKM. The V segment lost 7 bases and the J segment 0 bases; nucleotides outside the gene matches: 12. CDR3 size: 17 residues. The CDR3 sequence is CASIGRVLSLAKNIQYF. The CDR3 coding sequence is TGTGCCAGCATTGGGAGGGTCCTGTCACTAGCCAAAAACATTCAGTACTTC. Looking up the rest from reference TRBV28 and TRBJ2-4 gives the full variable domain: DVKVTQSSRYLVKRTGEKVFLECVQDMDHENMFWYRQDPGLGLRLIYFSYDVKMKEKGDIPEGYSVSREKKERFSLILESASTNQTSMYLCASIGRVLSLAKNIQYFGAGTRLSVL.

The gene calls are TRBV24-1 and TRBJ1-2; tentatively, D is TRBD1 (6 bases). Deletions cut 3 bases from V and 4 bases from J, with 11 bases between. CDR3 length: 14 residues. Germline CDR1 reads KGHDR; CDR2 reads SFDVKD. CDR3 sequence: CATSDTGTSYGYTF. CDR3 nucleotide sequence: TGTGCCACCAGTGATACCGGGACAAGCTATGGCTACACCTTC.

The chain has TRBV2 and TRBJ1-6; D is undetermined. Deletions cut 4 bases from V and 6 bases from J, with 7 bases between. Germline V CDR1 and CDR2: SNHLY, FYNNEI. This CDR3 has 13 amino acids. This CDR3 is CASSGGPNSPLHF. CDR3 nucleotides: TGTGCCAGCAGTGGTGGGCCTAATTCACCCCTCCACTTT.